This T cell receptor (beta chain) was identified during a study of metastatic and nonmetastatic thyroid tumors. Study observations and caveats: Significantly higher TCR beta diversity was reportedly seen in malignant thyroid tumors than benign nodules, in blood and tumor.

Thyroid surgery was performed in patients who had received no treatment beforehand. V dropped 3 bases and J dropped 4 bases, with 11 bases sitting between them. The CDR3 runs 14 residues. Per germline, CDR1 KGHDR and CDR2 SFDVKD. The sample holds many counts of this clone. Its antigen is unknown. TCRdb called clones again from the PCR reads with MiXCR. The sample comprises some 27,000 clones, less than 25% of which are singletons, and about 25% rests with the top ten. The rearrangement uses TRBV24-1 and TRBJ1-2, with a possible D match to TRBD1 (6 bases). Input material: blood. The receptor's source is a male donor with papillary thyroid cancer or a benign thyroid nodule (not recorded which). Some clones in this sample may be carry-over from other donors' samples. The CDR3 reads CATSDPGTFYGYTF. The CDR3 nucleotides are TGTGCCACCAGTGATCCTGGGACATTCTATGGCTACACCTTC.